The clone carrying this T cell receptor (beta chain) was recorded only once. Its antigen is unidentified. Prepared libraries of TCR beta cDNA carried unique molecular identifiers. MiXCR, run by TCRdb on the PCR reads, gives a single entry per CDR3 protein. The sample carries 650,000 to 850,000 distinct CDR3 sequences, around 53% recorded once. The CDR3 spans 14 residues. The V gene lost 5 bases and the J gene lost 3 bases, with 13 bases spanning the gap. Looked up from germline, CDR1 is SNHLY and CDR2 is FYNNEI. The data belong to a study of post-analysis software for immune sequencing data. Regarding the study as a whole: TRBV segments more frequent in patients than in controls numbered five and included TRBV5-6, TRBV5-1 and TRBV20-1. The F measure placed samples prepared in the same batch into strongly shared clusters. Controls had significantly higher normalized Chao1 diversity than multiple sclerosis patients.

Sequencing used blood. The chain combines TRBV2 with TRBJ1-1, with D unresolved. The clonotype originates from a girl aged 10 to 17 with multiple sclerosis. Written as DNA, the CDR3 is TGTGCCAGCAGTCCCTTGGCCGTGTACACTGAAGCTTTCTTT. It encodes CASSPLAVYTEAFF.